This T cell receptor beta chain is from a study of vaccination effects on CD4 cells after COVID-19. Overall study: Post-vaccine sampling took place a median of 72 days after the second dose. The culture medium for roughly 1.9 million PBMC per well included 8.5 to 10 IU/ml IL-2 and 8.5 to 10 ug/ml peptides.

Study-wide results and caveats: There was marked clonal contraction among infection- and vaccine-induced clones late after vaccination.

Produced via immunoSEQ multiplex PCR; TCRdb's table is partial and in-frame only. Of 40,000 to 45,000 clones in the sample, about 63% are singletons; the top ten hold under 10%. Concerning this clone itself: Its target is not known.

With 4 bases removed from V and 7 bases from J, the gap between germline ends came to 12 bases. Germline CDR1 and CDR2: SGHRS and YFSETQ. CDR3 length: 13 amino acids. Cultured cells yielded isolated CD4+ T cells after approximately nine days. As their vaccination, participants received two doses of either BNT162b2 or mRNA-1273. Each culture had half its medium swapped for IL-2 medium on days 3 and 7. The chain is built from TRBV5-1 and TRBJ1-5; D gene ambiguous. This clonotype was obtained from a human donor who received a COVID-19 vaccine. Sample: CD4+ T cells from PBMCs cultured without peptide, taken after COVID-19 vaccination. The CDR3 sequence: CASSEGPGQPQHF. Here the CDR3 DNA reads TGCGCCAGCAGCGAGGGCCCCGGGCAGCCCCAGCATTTT.